The subject of this entry is one T cell receptor beta chain. One end of the junction fails to match germline, which may point to a read error. Libraries were prepared by immunoSEQ multiplex PCR; TCRdb keeps only in-frame clonotypes and omits some of them. The table lists some 140,000 clones, roughly 91% of them singletons. This entry comes from a study of OX40 agonist ivuxolimab in advanced cancers. As for the study in general: It was permissible to have had prior anti-PD-1, anti-PD-L1 or anti-CTLA-4 therapy, and approximately 38% had some.

The CDR3 runs 15 residues. Germline values: CDR1 SGHTA, CDR2 FQGNSA. This chain connects TRBV7-2 to TRBJ1-5; 7 positions agree with TRBD1. This receptor was taken from an adult with an advanced solid tumor such as melanoma, head and neck, liver or kidney cancer. The sample was CD4+ or CD8+ T cells sorted from blood, taken in a trial of the OX40 agonist ivuxolimab. Here the CDR3 reads CASSQHQGGNQPQHF. Written as DNA, the CDR3 is TGCGCCAGCAGCCAACATCAGGGGGGCAATCAGCCCCAGCATTTT.